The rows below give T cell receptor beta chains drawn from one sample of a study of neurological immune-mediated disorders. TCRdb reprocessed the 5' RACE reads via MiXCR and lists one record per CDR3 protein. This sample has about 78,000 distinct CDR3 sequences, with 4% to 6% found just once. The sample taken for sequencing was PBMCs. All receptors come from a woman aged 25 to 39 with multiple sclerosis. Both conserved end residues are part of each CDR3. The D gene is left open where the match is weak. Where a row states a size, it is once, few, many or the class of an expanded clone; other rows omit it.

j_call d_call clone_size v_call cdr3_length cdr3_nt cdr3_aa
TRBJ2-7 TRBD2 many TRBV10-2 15 TGCGCCAGCAGCGTAGGGACTAGCGGCCCATACGAGCAGTACTTC CASSVGTSGPYEQYF
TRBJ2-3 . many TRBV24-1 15 TGTGCCACCAGTGATTACGGGGGACGCACAGATACGCAGTATTTT CATSDYGGRTDTQYF
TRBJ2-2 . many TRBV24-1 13 TGTGCCACCAGTGAGAGGGATACCGGGGAGCTGTTTTTT CATSERDTGELFF
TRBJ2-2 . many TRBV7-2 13 TGTGCCAGCAGCTTATATCGCACCGGGGAGCTGTTTTTT CASSLYRTGELFF
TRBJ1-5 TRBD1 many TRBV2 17 TGTGCCAGCAGTTACCGACAGGGAATTTATAGCAATCAGCCCCAGCATTTT CASSYRQGIYSNQPQHF
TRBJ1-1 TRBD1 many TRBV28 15 TGTGCCAGCAGTCTGCAGGGGGGCGAGAACACTGAAGCTTTCTTT CASSLQGGENTEAFF
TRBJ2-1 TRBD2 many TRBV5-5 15 TGTGCCAGCAGGCGAGCGGGGGCCCTAATTAATGAGCAGTTCTTC CASRRAGALINEQFF
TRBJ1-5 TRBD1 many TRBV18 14 TGTGCCAGCTCAGGGACAGGGCAATACCAGCCCCAGCATTTT CASSGTGQYQPQHF
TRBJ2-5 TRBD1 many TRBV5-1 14 TGCGCCAGCAGAACACAGGGGGTTCAAGAGACCCAGTACTTC CASRTQGVQETQYF
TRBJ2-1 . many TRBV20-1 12 TGCAGTGCTAGAATCGCAGACAATGAGCAGTTCTTC CSARIADNEQFF
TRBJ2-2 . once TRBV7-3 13 TGTGCCAGCAGCCCCTCACCTCCAGGGCAGCTGTTTTTT CASSPSPPGQLFF
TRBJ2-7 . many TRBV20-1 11 TGCAGTGCTAGAGGGGGATACGAGCAGTACTTC CSARGGYEQYF
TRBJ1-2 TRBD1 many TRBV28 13 TGTGCCAGCAGTCCCGGGACAGGGGTAGGCTACACCTTC CASSPGTGVGYTF
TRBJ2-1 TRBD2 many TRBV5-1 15 TGCGCCAGCAGCGCCACTAGCGGGAGTGTCCATGAGCAGTTCTTC CASSATSGSVHEQFF
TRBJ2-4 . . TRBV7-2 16 TGTGCCAGCAGTCCCTCCGGGACCCACATGATAGGCATTCAGTACTTC CASSPSGTHMIGIQYF
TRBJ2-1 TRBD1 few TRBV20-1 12 TGCAGTGCTAGAGATTCGGGGACAGGGCAGTTCTTC CSARDSGTGQFF
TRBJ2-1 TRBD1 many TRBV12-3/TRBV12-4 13 TGTGCCAGCAGGCTGACAGGGGACCATGAGCAGTTCTTC CASRLTGDHEQFF
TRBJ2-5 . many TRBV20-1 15 TGCAGTGCTAGAGGGCGACTGGGCTTAGTCGAGACCCAGTACTTC CSARGRLGLVETQYF
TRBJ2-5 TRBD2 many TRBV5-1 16 TGCGCCAGCAGCTTGTCGGTTGCGGGAGGGATCGAGACCCAGTACTTC CASSLSVAGGIETQYF
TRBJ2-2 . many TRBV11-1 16 TGTGCCAGCAGCTTAGGGGTGGGACGCGGCACCGGGGAGCTGTTTTTT CASSLGVGRGTGELFF
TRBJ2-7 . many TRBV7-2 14 TGTGCCAGCAGACCCACAGGGCTTACCTACGAGCAGTACTTC CASRPTGLTYEQYF
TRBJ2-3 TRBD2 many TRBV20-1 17 TGCAGTGCTAGAGACCCTCCTAGCGGGGGGGCCGTAGATACGCAGTATTTT CSARDPPSGGAVDTQYF
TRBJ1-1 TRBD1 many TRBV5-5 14 TGTGCCAGCAGCTTGGGACAGGGGGCGGTTGAAGCTTTCTTT CASSLGQGAVEAFF
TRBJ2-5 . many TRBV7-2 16 TGTGCCAGCAGCTTAAACCTGGGCAGGATCCAAGAGACCCAGTACTTC CASSLNLGRIQETQYF
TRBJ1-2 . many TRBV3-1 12 TGTGCCAGCAGCCAAGAGCCAGGCGGCTACACCTTC CASSQEPGGYTF
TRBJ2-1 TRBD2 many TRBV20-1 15 TGCAGTGCTTACGCCGGGACTAGCGGGTTCAATGAGCAGTTCTTC CSAYAGTSGFNEQFF
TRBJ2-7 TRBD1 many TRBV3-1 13 TGTGCCAGCAGCCAGGGACAGACCTACGAGCAGTACTTC CASSQGQTYEQYF
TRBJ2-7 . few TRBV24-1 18 TGTGCCACCAGTGTCCCCCCGGGGTGGGGGCATCGCGGCTACGAGCAGTACTTC CATSVPPGWGHRGYEQYF
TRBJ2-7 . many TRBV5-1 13 TGCGCCAGCAGCTCCATGGGGGGTCACGAGCAGTACTTC CASSSMGGHEQYF
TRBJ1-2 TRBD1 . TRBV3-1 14 TGTGCCAGCAGCCGGAGGGACAGTAACTATGGCTACACCTTC CASSRRDSNYGYTF
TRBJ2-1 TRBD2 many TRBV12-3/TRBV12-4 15 TGTGCCAGCAGTCGGGGGAGGGCCGCGGACAATGAGCAGTTCTTC CASSRGRAADNEQFF
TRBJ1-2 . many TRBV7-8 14 TGTGCCAGCAGCCCCGGGCTGGCTAACTATGGCTACACCTTC CASSPGLANYGYTF
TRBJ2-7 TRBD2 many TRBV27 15 TGTGCCAGCAGTTTCAGCCGGGAGGGATCCTACGAGCAGTACTTC CASSFSREGSYEQYF
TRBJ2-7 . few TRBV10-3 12 TGTGCCATCAGCCCGGATGACTACGAGCAGTACTTC CAISPDDYEQYF
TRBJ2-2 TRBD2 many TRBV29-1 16 TGCAGCGTTGAGGAGGAGGGACTAGCGGGGACCGGGGAGCTGTTTTTT CSVEEEGLAGTGELFF
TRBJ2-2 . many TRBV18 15 TGTGCCAGCTCACCACGGCAAGTCAACACCGGGGAGCTGTTTTTT CASSPRQVNTGELFF
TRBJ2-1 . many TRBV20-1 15 TGCAGTGCTAGAGATCCTTGGGGGAGTAATAATGAGCAGTTCTTC CSARDPWGSNNEQFF
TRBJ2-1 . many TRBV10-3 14 TGTGCCATCAGTGACTCTGACAGACACAATGAGCAGTTCTTC CAISDSDRHNEQFF
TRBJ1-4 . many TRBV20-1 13 TGCGGTCTGAGGGACACCACAAGGGAAAAACTGTTTTTT CGLRDTTREKLFF
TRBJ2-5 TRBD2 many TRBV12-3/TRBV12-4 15 TGTGCCAGCAGTTTATGGGGGGGAGTGGAGGAGACCCAGTACTTC CASSLWGGVEETQYF
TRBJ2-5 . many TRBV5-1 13 TGCGCCAGCAGCTTGGAAGTTCAGGGGACCCAGTACTTC CASSLEVQGTQYF